The clone carrying this T cell receptor beta chain has just a few counts. Its target is not known. The record originates from a study of cytomegalovirus exposure and HLA in healthy donors. The study ran its PCR with 60 Vbeta and 13 Jbeta primers. TCRdb's copy holds only in-frame clones and misses some; the assay was immunoSEQ multiplex PCR. This table has more than 110,000 clones, roughly 9.7% appearing once. Overall study results and limits: Cytomegalovirus association was listed for about 160 TCR beta chains.

J gave up 2 bases and V 4 bases, and 4 bases lay outside the gene matches. Germline CDR1 is SGHAT and CDR2 is FQNNGV. The CDR3 loop spans 16 amino acids. This TCR was recovered from a man aged 45-65 years in good health and CMV-seronegative. This chain joins TRBV11-2 and TRBJ2-5, with TRBD2 identical over 13 bases. The material sequenced was PBMCs. CDR3 nucleotide sequence: TGTGCCAGCAGCTCTGGGACTAGCGGGGAACAAGAGACCCAGTACTTC. It translates to CASSSGTSGEQETQYF. The whole variable domain, remainder taken from reference TRBV11-2 and TRBJ2-5, is EAGVAQSPRYKIIEKRQSVAFWCNPISGHATLYWYQQILGQGPKLLIQFQNNGVVDDSQLPKDRFSAERLKGVDSTLKIQPAKLEDSAVYLCASSSGTSGEQETQYFGPGTRLLVL.